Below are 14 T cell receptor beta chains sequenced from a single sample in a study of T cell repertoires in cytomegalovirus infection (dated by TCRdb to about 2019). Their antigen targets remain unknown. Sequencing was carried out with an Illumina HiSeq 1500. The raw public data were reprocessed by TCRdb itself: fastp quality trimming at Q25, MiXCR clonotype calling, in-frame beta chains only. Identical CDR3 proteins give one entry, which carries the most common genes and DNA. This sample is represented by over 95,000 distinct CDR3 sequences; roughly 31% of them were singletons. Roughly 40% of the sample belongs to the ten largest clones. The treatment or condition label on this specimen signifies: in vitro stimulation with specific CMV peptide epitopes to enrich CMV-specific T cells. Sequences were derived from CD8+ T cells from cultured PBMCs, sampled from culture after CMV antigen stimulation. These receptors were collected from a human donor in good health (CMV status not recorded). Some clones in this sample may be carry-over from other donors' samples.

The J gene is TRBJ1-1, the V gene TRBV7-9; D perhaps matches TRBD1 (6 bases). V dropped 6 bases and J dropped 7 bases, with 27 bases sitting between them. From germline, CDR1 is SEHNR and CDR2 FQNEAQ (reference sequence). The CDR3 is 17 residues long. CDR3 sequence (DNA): TGTGCCAGCAGTCAACCCCCGGTCGCTGGGGGGCCGGGTGAAGCTTTCTTT. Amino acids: CASSQPPVAGGPGEAFF.

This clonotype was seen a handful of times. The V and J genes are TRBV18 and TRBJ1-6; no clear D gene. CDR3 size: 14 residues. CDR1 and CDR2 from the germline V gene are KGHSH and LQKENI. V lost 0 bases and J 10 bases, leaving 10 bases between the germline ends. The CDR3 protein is CASSPPHGRSPLHF. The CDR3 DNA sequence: TGTGCCAGCTCACCACCGCATGGGCGATCACCCCTCCACTTT.

This CDR3 is CASSLAYGGEKNTDTQYF. The CDR3 DNA sequence: TGTGCCAGCAGCTTAGCCTACGGGGGAGAGAAGAACACAGATACGCAGTATTTT. The V and J genes are TRBV7-6 and TRBJ2-3; D is perhaps TRBD2 (6 bases). Trimming shortened V by 0 bases and J by 2 bases, and 18 bases separated the two germline ends. The germline V gene encodes CDR1 SGHVS and CDR2 FNYEAQ. CDR3 size: 18 residues. The full variable domain, its missing parts supplied by reference TRBV7-6 and TRBJ2-3, is GAGVSQSPRYKVTKRGQDVALRCDPISGHVSLYWYRQALGQGPEFLTYFNYEAQQDKSGLPNDRFSAERPEGSISTLTIQRTEQRDSAMYRCASSLAYGGEKNTDTQYFGPGTRLTVL.

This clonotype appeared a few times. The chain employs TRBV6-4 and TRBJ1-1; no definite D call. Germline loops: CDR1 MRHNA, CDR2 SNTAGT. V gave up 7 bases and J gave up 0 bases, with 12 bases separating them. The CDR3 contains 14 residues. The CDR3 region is CASISGSMNTEAFF. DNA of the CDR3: TGTGCCAGCATATCGGGGAGTATGAACACTGAAGCTTTCTTT.

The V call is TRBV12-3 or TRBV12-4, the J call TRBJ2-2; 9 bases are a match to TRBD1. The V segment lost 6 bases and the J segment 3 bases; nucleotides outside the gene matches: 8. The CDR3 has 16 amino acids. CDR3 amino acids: CASSPTGGFDTGELFF. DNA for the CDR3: TGTGCCAGCAGCCCGACAGGGGGGTTCGACACCGGGGAGCTGTTTTTT.

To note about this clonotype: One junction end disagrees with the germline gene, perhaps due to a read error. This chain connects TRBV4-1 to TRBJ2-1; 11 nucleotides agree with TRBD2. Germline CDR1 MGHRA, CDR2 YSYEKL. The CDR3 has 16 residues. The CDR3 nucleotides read TGTGCCAGCAGCCAAACGACTAGCGGGGTAAGCAATGAGCAGTTCTTC. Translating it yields CASSQTTSGVSNEQFF.

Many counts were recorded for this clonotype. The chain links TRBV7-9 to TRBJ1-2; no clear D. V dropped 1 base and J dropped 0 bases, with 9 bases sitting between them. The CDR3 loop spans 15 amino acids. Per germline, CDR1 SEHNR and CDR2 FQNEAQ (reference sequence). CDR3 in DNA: TGTGCCAGCAGCTTAGTCGGGAACCCTAACTATGGCTACACCTTC. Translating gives CASSLVGNPNYGYTF.

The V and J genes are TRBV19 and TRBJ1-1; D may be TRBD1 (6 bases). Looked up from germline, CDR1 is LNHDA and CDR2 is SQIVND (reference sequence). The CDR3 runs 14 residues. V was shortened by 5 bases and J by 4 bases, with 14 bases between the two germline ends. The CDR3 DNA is TGTGCCAGTAGTCCGCCAGGGGTTCGCACTGAAGCTTTCTTT. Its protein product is CASSPPGVRTEAFF.

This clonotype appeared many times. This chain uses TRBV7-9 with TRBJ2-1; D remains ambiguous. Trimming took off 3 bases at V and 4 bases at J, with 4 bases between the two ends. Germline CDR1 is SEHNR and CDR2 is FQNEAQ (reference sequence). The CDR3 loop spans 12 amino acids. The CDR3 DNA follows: TGTGCCAGCAGCTTTTCGTACAATGAGCAGTTCTTC. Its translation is CASSFSYNEQFF.

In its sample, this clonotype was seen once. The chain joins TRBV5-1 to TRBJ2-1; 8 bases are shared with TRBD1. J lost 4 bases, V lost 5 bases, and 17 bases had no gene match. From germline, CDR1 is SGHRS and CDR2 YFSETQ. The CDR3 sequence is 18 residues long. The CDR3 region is CASRFSTLDREGYNEQFF. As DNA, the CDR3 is TGCGCCAGCAGATTTTCCACCTTGGACAGGGAAGGGTACAATGAGCAGTTCTTC.

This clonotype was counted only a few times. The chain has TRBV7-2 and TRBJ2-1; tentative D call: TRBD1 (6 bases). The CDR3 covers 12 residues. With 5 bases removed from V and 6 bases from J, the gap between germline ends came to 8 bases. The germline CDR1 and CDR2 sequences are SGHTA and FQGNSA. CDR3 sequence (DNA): TGTGCCAGCAGCACAGGGATCAATGAGCAGTTCTTC. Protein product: CASSTGINEQFF.

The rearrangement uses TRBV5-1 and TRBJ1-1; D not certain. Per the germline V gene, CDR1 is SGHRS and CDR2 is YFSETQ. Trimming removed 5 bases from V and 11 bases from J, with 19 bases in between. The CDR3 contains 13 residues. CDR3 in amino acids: CASSLEALRTAFF. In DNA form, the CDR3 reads TGCGCCAGCAGTCTGGAGGCCCTGCGTACGGCTTTCTTT.

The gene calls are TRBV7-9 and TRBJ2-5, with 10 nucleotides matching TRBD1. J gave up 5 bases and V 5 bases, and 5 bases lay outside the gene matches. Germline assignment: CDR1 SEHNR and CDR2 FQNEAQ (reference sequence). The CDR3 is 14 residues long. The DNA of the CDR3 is TGTGCCAGCAGCGTGACAGGGGGCGCGGAGACCCAGTACTTC. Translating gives CASSVTGGAETQYF.

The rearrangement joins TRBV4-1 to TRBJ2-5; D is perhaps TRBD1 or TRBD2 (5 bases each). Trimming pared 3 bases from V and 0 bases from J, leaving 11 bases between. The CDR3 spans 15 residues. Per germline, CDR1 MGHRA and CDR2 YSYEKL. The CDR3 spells CASSQRDRYQETQYF. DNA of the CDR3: TGCGCCAGCAGCCAGAGGGACCGATACCAAGAGACCCAGTACTTC.